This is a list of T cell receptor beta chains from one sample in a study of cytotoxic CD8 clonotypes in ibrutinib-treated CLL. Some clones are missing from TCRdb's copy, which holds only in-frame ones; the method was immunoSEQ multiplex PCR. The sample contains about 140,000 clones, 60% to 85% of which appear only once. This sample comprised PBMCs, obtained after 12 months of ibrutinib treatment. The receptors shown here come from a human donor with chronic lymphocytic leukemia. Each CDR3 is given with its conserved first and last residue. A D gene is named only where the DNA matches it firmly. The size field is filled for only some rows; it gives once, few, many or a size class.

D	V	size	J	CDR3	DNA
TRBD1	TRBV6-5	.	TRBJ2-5	CASSRDGQGETQYF	TGTGCCAGCAGTCGGGACGGACAGGGAGAGACCCAGTACTTC
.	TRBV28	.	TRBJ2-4	CASRGGLREVAKNIQYF	TGTGCCAGCAGGGGGGGACTCAGGGAGGTAGCCAAAAACATTCAGTACTTC
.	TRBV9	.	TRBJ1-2	CASSVEVSWTISYGYTF	TGTGCCAGCAGCGTAGAGGTCTCCTGGACAATAAGCTATGGCTACACCTTC
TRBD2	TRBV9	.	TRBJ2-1	CASSEGGRAWNEQFF	TGTGCCAGCAGCGAGGGAGGGAGGGCCTGGAATGAGCAGTTCTTC
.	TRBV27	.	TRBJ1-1	CASSLSHRANTEAFF	TGTGCCAGCAGTTTATCACACAGGGCGAACACTGAAGCTTTCTTT
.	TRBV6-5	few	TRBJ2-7	CASRNGYEQYF	TGTGCCAGCAGAAACGGGTACGAGCAGTACTTC
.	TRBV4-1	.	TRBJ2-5	CASSSFGFGQETQYF	TGCGCCAGCAGCTCCTTTGGGTTCGGGCAAGAGACCCAGTACTTC
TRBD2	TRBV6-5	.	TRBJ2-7	CASRTSGNYEQYF	TGTGCCAGCAGGACTAGCGGAAACTACGAGCAGTACTTC
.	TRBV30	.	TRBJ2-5	CAWSGRVQETQYF	TGTGCCTGGAGTGGGAGGGTCCAAGAGACCCAGTACTTC
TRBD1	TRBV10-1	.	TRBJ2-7	CASSPGQGNYEQYF	TGCGCCAGCAGTCCGGGACAGGGTAACTACGAGCAGTACTTC
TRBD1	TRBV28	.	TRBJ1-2	CASKRTGNYGYTF	TGTGCCAGCAAGAGGACAGGGAACTATGGCTACACCTTC
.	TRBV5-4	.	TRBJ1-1	CASSSSGGLISEAFF	TGTGCCAGCAGCTCGTCCGGGGGGTTAATCTCTGAAGCTTTCTTT
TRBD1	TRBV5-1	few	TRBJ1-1	CASRQGAIGTEAFF	TGCGCCAGCAGACAGGGGGCAATCGGGACTGAAGCTTTCTTT
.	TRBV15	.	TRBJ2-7	CATSRDKQFELEQYF	TGTGCCACCAGCAGAGATAAACAGTTTGAACTCGAGCAGTACTTC
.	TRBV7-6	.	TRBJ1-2	CASSPTDNYGYTF	TGTGCCAGCAGCCCAACCGACAATTATGGCTACACCTTC
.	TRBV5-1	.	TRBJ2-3	CASTLRASTDTQYF	TGCGCCAGCACCTTAAGAGCTAGCACAGATACGCAGTATTTT
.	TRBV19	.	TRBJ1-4	CASSYSRDGFNEKLFF	TGTGCCAGTAGTTACTCCCGGGACGGATTTAATGAAAAACTGTTTTTT
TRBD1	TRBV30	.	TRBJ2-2	CAWRRQGPNTGELFF	TGTGCCTGGAGGAGACAGGGCCCGAACACCGGGGAGCTGTTTTTT
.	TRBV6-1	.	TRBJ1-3	CASSALGPSGNTIYF	TGTGCCAGCAGTGCCCTTGGTCCATCTGGAAACACCATATATTTT
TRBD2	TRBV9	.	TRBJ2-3	CASSLTSGDNTDTQYF	TGTGCCAGCAGCTTGACTAGCGGGGATAATACAGATACGCAGTATTTT
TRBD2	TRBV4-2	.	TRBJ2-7	CASSQPTSGRAGEQYF	TGTGCCAGCAGCCAACCGACTAGCGGGAGGGCCGGCGAGCAGTACTTC
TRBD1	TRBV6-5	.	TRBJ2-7	CASRGTGGKQYF	TGTGCCAGCCGGGGGACAGGGGGAAAGCAGTACTTC
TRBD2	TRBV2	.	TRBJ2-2	CASVPGTSATGELFF	TGTGCCAGCGTTCCTGGGACTAGCGCGACCGGGGAGCTGTTTTTT
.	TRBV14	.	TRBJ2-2	CASSPQYTGELFF	TGTGCCAGCAGCCCCCAATACACCGGGGAGCTGTTTTTT
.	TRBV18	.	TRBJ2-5	CASCEGLWETQYF	TGTGCCAGCTGCGAGGGGCTGTGGGAGACCCAGTACTTC
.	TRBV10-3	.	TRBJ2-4	CAISAAGFEQLAKNIQYF	TGTGCCATCAGTGCCGCGGGGTTCGAACAACTAGCCAAAAACATTCAGTACTTC
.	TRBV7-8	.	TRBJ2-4	CASSQYASEAKNIQYF	TGTGCCAGCAGCCAATACGCTAGCGAGGCCAAAAACATTCAGTACTTC
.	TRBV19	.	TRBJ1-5	CASSIDLVQPQHF	TGTGCCAGTAGTATAGATCTTGTTCAGCCCCAGCATTTT
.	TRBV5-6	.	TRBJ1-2	CASRRADYGYTF	TGTGCCAGCCGGAGGGCGGACTATGGCTACACCTTC
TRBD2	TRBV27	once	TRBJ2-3	CASSFGLAGGDTQYF	TGTGCCAGCAGTTTCGGACTAGCGGGTGGGGATACGCAGTATTTT
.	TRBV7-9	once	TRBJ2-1	CASSLASGVDEQFF	TGTGCCAGCAGCTTAGCGTCGGGGGTTGATGAGCAGTTCTTC
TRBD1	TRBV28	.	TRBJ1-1	CASINHGQGATEAFF	TGTGCCAGTATTAACCACGGACAGGGGGCAACTGAAGCTTTCTTT
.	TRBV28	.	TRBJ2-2	CASSSLQGSLIANTGELFF	TGTGCCAGCAGTAGTCTTCAGGGCAGTCTAATCGCGAACACCGGGGAGCTGTTTTTT
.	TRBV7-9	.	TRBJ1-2	CASSFYLSGYGYTF	TGTGCCAGCAGCTTCTATCTATCGGGATATGGCTACACCTTC
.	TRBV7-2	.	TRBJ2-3	CASSLSRDTQYF	TGTGCCAGCAGCCTAAGCAGGGATACGCAGTATTTT
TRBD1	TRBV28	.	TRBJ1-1	CASTVQGINTEAFF	TGTGCCAGCACTGTACAGGGGATTAACACTGAAGCTTTCTTT
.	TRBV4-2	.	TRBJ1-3	CASSQADTSGNTIYF	TGTGCCAGCAGCCAAGCTGACACCTCTGGAAACACCATATATTTT
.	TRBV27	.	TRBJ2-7	CASIFREGTHYEQYF	TGTGCCAGCATTTTCAGGGAAGGTACTCACTACGAGCAGTACTTC
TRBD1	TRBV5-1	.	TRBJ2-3	CASSLWGLRQGTTDTQYF	TGCGCCAGCAGCTTGTGGGGACTTAGACAGGGGACCACAGATACGCAGTATTTT
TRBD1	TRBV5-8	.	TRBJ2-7	CASSLGQSYEQYF	TGTGCCAGCAGCCTGGGACAGTCCTACGAGCAGTACTTC
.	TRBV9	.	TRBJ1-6	CASSGTGLGYNSPLHF	TGTGCCAGCAGCGGAACAGGGCTTGGCTATAATTCACCCCTCCACTTT
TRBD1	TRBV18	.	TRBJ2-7	CASSPRDGTAELQYF	TGTGCCAGCTCACCTAGAGATGGGACAGCAGAGCTGCAGTACTTC
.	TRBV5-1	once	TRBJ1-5	CASSLGEGYNNQPQHF	TGCGCCAGCAGCTTGGGGGAGGGGTACAACAATCAGCCCCAGCATTTT
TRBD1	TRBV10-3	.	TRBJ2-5	CAISDPARGRAGETQYF	TGTGCCATCAGTGACCCCGCTAGGGGGCGGGCAGGAGAGACCCAGTACTTC
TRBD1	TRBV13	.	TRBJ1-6	CASSLDRGGSPLHF	TGTGCCAGCAGCTTAGACAGGGGAGGATCACCCCTCCACTTT
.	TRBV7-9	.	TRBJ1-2	CASSLGTSGNYGYTF	TGTGCCAGCAGCTTAGGAACTTCGGGAAACTATGGCTACACCTTC
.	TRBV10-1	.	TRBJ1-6	CASSDGTPNSPLHF	TGCGCCAGCAGTGATGGGACCCCTAATTCACCCCTCCACTTT
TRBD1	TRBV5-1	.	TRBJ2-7	CASSTDRALEQYF	TGCGCCAGCAGCACAGACAGGGCCTTGGAGCAGTACTTC
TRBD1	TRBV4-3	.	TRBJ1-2	CASSQVLGGQGDGYTF	TGCGCCAGCAGCCAAGTCTTGGGGGGACAGGGGGATGGCTACACCTTC
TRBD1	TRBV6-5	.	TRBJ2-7	CASSYWTGLYEQYF	TGTGCCAGCAGTTATTGGACAGGGCTCTACGAGCAGTACTTC
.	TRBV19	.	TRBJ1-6	CASSIGGLPLHF	TGTGCCAGTAGTATAGGAGGACTACCCCTCCACTTT
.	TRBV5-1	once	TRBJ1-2	CASSLTGTDYGYTF	TGCGCCAGCAGCTTAACCGGGACGGACTATGGCTACACCTTC
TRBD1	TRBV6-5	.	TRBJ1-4	CASSYRGRTNEKLFF	TGTGCCAGCAGTTATAGGGGGCGAACTAATGAAAAACTGTTTTTT
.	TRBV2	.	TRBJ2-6	CASRKEAGANVLTF	TGTGCCAGCAGGAAGGAGGCTGGGGCCAACGTCCTGACTTTC